This T cell receptor beta chain was observed in a study of blood T cell repertoires in COVID-19. Study background: Samples taken during acute and convalescent COVID-19 were collected in the United States, Italy and Spain.

Clones were read by immunoSEQ multiplex PCR, and TCRdb kept only the in-frame ones, dropping some. The sample includes 200,000 to 250,000 clones, around 84% of them seen just once. This clone was found a few times. Trimming cost V 5 bases and J 14 bases, with 19 bases left between them. The CDR3 sequence is 13 residues long. Germline CDR1 SGHTA, CDR2 FQGNSA. The sequenced sample consisted of peripheral blood. V and J are TRBV7-2 and TRBJ2-1; D may be TRBD1 (5 bases). This receptor was identified in a human donor in a cohort sampled during active COVID-19. CDR3 in DNA: TGTGCCAGCAGCAACCGCGGTAGGGCCAGGGAGTTCTTC. Its protein is CASSNRGRAREFF.